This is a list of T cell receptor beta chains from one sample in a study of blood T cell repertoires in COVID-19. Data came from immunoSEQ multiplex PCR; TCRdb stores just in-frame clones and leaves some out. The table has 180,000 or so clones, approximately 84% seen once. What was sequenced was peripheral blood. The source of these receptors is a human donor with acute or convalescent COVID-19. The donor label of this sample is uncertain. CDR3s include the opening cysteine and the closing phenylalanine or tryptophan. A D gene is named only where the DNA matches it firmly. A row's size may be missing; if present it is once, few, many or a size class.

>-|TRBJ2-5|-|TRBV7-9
CASSAFSHSGYQETQYF
TGTGCCAGCAGCGCGTTTAGCCACTCAGGGTACCAAGAGACCCAGTACTTC
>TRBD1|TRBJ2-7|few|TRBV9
CASSVGTGGIYEQYF
TGTGCCAGCAGCGTGGGGACAGGGGGCATCTACGAGCAGTACTTC
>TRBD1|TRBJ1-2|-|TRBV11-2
CASSSYDRVLAGYTF
TGTGCCAGCAGCTCCTACGACAGGGTTCTGGCTGGCTACACCTTC
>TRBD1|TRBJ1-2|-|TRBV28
CASSGQGWDGYTF
TGTGCCAGCAGTGGACAGGGTTGGGATGGCTACACCTTC
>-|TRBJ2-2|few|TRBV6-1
CASSDSGGSGELFF
TGTGCCAGCAGTGATAGTGGAGGGAGCGGGGAGCTGTTTTTT
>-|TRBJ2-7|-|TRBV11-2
CASSFRESSYEQYF
TGTGCCAGCAGCTTCCGGGAGAGCTCCTACGAGCAGTACTTC
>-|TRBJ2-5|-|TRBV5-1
CASSISEQETQYF
TGCGCCAGCAGCATCTCAGAACAAGAGACCCAGTACTTC
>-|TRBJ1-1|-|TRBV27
CASSLSSRRQTEAFF
TGTGCCAGCAGTCTCTCATCCAGGAGGCAAACTGAAGCTTTCTTT
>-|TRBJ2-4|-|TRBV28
CASSLRTGVQNIQYF
TGTGCCAGCAGTTTAAGAACAGGAGTTCAAAACATTCAGTACTTC
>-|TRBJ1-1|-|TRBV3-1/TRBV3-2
CASSHAGNTEAFF
TGTGCCAGCAGCCATGCGGGGAACACTGAAGCTTTCTTT
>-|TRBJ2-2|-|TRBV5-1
CASSLQGSSTGELFF
TGCGCCAGCAGCTTACAGGGATCCAGCACCGGGGAGCTGTTTTTT
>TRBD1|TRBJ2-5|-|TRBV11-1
CASSYPGQAPTQYF
TGTGCCAGCAGCTACCCGGGACAGGCCCCAACCCAGTACTTC
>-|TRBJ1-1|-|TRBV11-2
CASSLAGSNTEAFF
TGTGCCAGCAGCTTAGCCGGTTCGAACACTGAAGCTTTCTTT
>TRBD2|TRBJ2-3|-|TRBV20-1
CSASGTSGREGDTQYF
TGCAGTGCTAGTGGGACTAGCGGGAGGGAGGGGGATACGCAGTATTTT
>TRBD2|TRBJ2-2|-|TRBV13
CASSQREGTGELFF
TGTGCCAGCAGCCAGCGGGAGGGGACCGGGGAGCTGTTTTTT
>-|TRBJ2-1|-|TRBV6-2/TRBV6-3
CASSYGGLSYNEQFF
TGTGCCAGCAGTTACGGGGGACTGTCCTACAATGAGCAGTTCTTC
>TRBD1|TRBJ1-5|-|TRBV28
CASSLIDRGNQPQHF
TGTGCCAGCAGTTTAATCGACAGGGGCAATCAGCCCCAGCATTTT
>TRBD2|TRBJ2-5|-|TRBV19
CASSISSGRWETQYF
TGTGCCAGTAGTATATCTAGCGGGAGATGGGAGACCCAGTACTTC
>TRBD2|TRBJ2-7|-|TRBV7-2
CASRLAGGREQYF
TGTGCCTCCCGGTTAGCGGGAGGGCGCGAGCAGTACTTC
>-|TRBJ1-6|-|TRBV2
CASSEASGWRNSPLHF
TGTGCCAGCAGTGAAGCGTCGGGGTGGCGGAATTCACCCCTCCACTTT
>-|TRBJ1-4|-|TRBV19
CASRKTASTNEKLFF
TGTGCCAGTAGGAAGACAGCATCAACTAATGAAAAACTGTTTTTT
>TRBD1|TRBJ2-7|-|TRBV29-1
CSVDGGTGGAEQYF
TGCAGCGTTGATGGGGGGACAGGGGGCGCCGAGCAGTACTTC
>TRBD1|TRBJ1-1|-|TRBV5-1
CASSGRDRLDTEAFF
TGCGCCAGCAGCGGCAGGGACAGATTAGACACTGAAGCTTTCTTT
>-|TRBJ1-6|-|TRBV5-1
CASSLAQGNSPLHF
TGCGCCAGCAGCTTGGCACAGGGTAATTCACCCCTCCACTTT
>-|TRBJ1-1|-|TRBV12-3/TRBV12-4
CASRPGEDTEAFF
TGTGCCAGCAGGCCTGGGGAGGACACTGAAGCTTTCTTT
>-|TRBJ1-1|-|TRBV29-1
CSVRNTEAFF
TGCAGCGTTCGGAACACTGAAGCTTTCTTT
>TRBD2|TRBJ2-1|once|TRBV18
CASSPGSGSNEQFF
TGTGCCAGCTCACCGGGTAGCGGGAGCAATGAGCAGTTCTTC
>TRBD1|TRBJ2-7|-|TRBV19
CASSTGTGQREQYF
TGTGCCAGTAGTACTGGGACAGGGCAGAGGGAGCAGTACTTC
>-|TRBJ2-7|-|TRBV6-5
CASSYGVGIYEQYF
TGTGCCAGCAGTTACGGAGTCGGGATCTACGAGCAGTACTTC
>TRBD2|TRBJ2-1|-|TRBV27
CASRPSGTTYNEQFF
TGTGCCAGCAGACCTAGCGGAACAACCTACAATGAGCAGTTCTTC
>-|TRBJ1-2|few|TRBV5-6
CASSGGLSYGYTF
TGTGCCAGCAGCGGGGGCCTTTCCTATGGCTACACCTTC
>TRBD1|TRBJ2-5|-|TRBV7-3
CASSLNPIGQGETQYF
TGTGCCAGCAGCTTAAATCCGATAGGACAGGGAGAGACCCAGTACTTC
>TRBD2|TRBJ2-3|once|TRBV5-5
CASSFGLSGSGDTQYF
TGTGCCAGCAGCTTCGGCCTAAGCGGGAGTGGAGATACGCAGTATTTT
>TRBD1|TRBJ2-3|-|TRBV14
CASSFSGGFGLTDTQYF
TGTGCCAGCAGCTTCTCAGGGGGCTTCGGGTTGACAGATACGCAGTATTTT
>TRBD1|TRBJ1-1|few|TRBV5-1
CASSSGQGGTEAFF
TGCGCCAGCAGCTCGGGACAGGGAGGGACTGAAGCTTTCTTT
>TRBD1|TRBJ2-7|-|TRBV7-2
CASSHDRAYEQYF
TGTGCCAGCAGTCACGACAGGGCGTACGAGCAGTACTTC
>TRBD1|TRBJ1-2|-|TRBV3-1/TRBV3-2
CASSPLWTGGYGYTF
TGTGCCAGCAGCCCCCTCTGGACAGGGGGCTATGGCTACACCTTC
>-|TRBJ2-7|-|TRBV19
CASSIEGAGDEQYF
TGTGCCAGTAGTATAGAGGGGGCGGGGGACGAGCAGTACTTC
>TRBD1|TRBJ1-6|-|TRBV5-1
CASSPGTGDNSPLHF
TGCGCCAGCAGCCCCGGGACAGGGGATAATTCACCCCTCCACTTT
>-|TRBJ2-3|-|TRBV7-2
CASSFRPGETQYF
TGTGCCAGCAGCTTCCGGCCCGGAGAAACGCAGTATTTT
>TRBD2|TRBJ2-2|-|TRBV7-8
CASSLGAGVTGELFF
TGTGCCAGCAGCTTAGGGGCGGGGGTCACCGGGGAGCTGTTTTTT
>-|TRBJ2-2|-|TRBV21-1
CASSLRDRGPIRTGELFF
TGTGCCAGCAGCCTCCGGGACAGGGGGCCTATTCGCACCGGGGAGCTGTTTTTT
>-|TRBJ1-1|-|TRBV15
CATSRQLGGNTEAFF
TGTGCCACCAGCAGGCAGTTAGGGGGGAACACTGAAGCTTTCTTT
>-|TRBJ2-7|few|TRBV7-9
CASSPRFRLSSYEQYF
TGTGCCAGCAGCCCCCGTTTCCGCTTGAGCTCCTACGAGCAGTACTTC
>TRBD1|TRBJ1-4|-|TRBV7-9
CASSFQGALGNEKLFF
TGTGCCAGCAGCTTCCAGGGGGCGTTAGGTAATGAAAAACTGTTTTTT
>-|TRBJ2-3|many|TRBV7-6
CASSWGADTQYF
TGTGCCAGCAGCTGGGGGGCAGATACGCAGTATTTT
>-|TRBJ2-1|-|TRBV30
CAWSVAPAAIF
TGTGCCTGGAGTGTAGCCCCAGCGGCGATCTTC
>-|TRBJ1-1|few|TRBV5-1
CASRRGGVNTEAFF
TGCGCCAGCAGGCGGGGAGGGGTGAACACTGAAGCTTTCTTT
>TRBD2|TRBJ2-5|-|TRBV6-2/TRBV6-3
CASSYNSGRGLRETQYF
TGTGCCAGCAGTTATAATAGCGGGAGGGGCCTGAGGGAGACCCAGTACTTC